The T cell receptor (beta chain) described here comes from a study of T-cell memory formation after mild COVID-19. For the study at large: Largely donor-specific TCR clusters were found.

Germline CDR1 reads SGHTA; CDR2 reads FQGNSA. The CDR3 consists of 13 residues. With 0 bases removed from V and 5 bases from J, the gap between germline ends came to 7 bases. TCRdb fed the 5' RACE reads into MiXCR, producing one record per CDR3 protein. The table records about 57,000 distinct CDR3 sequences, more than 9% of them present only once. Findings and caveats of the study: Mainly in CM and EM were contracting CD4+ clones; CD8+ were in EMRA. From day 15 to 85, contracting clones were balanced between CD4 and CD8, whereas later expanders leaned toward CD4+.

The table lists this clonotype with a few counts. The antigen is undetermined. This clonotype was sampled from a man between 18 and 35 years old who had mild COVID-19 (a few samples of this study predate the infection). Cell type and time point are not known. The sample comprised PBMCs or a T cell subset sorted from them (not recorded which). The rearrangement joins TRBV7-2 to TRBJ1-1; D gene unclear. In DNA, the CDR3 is TGTGCCAGCAGCTTAGCGCGGACGACTGAAGCTTTCTTT. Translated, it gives CASSLARTTEAFF.